The 23 T cell receptor beta chains below come from one sample, sequenced in a study of T cell repertoires in cytomegalovirus infection. TCRdb itself ran the reads through MiXCR, one entry per CDR3 protein. The table has more than 250,000 distinct CDR3 sequences, around a quarter seen once. No cognate antigen is known for these TCRs. The sequencing used cultured PBMCs, collected from culture after CMV antigen stimulation. The receptors come from a human donor in good health (CMV status not recorded). Some clones in this sample may be carry-over from other donors' samples.

The chain combines TRBV4-2 with TRBJ2-1; 14 bases line up with TRBD2. With V trimmed by 1 base and J by 4 bases, 9 bases remained unmatched. This CDR3 has 19 amino acids. Germline V gene data show CDR1 as LGHNA and CDR2 as YNFKEQ. CDR3 residues: CASSQGPGLAGEQYNEQFF. The CDR3 nucleotides are TGTGCCAGCAGCCAAGGCCCGGGACTAGCGGGAGAACAGTACAATGAGCAGTTCTTC.

Only one count was recorded for this clonotype. V and J are TRBV10-3 and TRBJ2-1; TRBD2 matches at 8 bases. This CDR3 comprises 14 residues. The V gene end was trimmed by 4 bases and the J gene end by 5 bases; junction bases not matched to a gene: 4. From germline, CDR1 is ENHRY and CDR2 SYGVKD. CDR3 in DNA: TGTGCCATCAGTGTCGGCGGGAGGAACAATGAGCAGTTCTTC. Amino acids: CAISVGGRNNEQFF.

This clonotype has ten or more counts. The J gene is TRBJ1-1, the V gene TRBV7-6; D gene unclear. V was clipped by 2 bases and J by 3 bases, with 13 bases between them. Germline CDR1 is SGHVS and CDR2 is FNYEAQ. The CDR3 extends over 15 amino acids. The CDR3 loop reads CASSLIGDWDTEAFF. The CDR3 DNA sequence: TGTGCCAGCAGCTTAATCGGGGATTGGGACACTGAAGCTTTCTTT.

The V call is TRBV7-4, the J call TRBJ2-3, with 9 positions matching TRBD1. The germline CDR1 and CDR2 sequences are SGHVT and SQSDAQ. V shed 6 bases, J shed 6 bases, and the junction held 10 bases outside the gene matches. CDR3 length equals 15 residues. The chain's CDR3 is CASRGDRGTLDTQYF. CDR3 nucleotides: TGTGCCAGCAGAGGCGACAGGGGGACCCTGGATACGCAGTATTTT.

This clonotype has a count of ten or more. The CDR3 sequence: CASGLQGELFF. The DNA of the CDR3 is TGTGCCAGCGGCCTGCAGGGGGAGCTGTTTTTT. This chain connects TRBV7-9 to TRBJ2-2; D uncertain. CDR1 and CDR2 (germline): SEHNR, FQNEAQ (reference sequence). The germline V and J ends were trimmed by 8 bases and 8 bases, with 9 bases remaining between them. This CDR3 has 11 residues.

This clonotype was recorded many times. This chain joins TRBV7-9 and TRBJ2-5; D remains ambiguous. The germline V gene has CDR1 SEHNR and CDR2 FQNEAQ (reference sequence). V shed 3 bases and J shed 0 bases, with 11 bases lying between them. The CDR3 loop spans 15 amino acids. CDR3 region: CASSFPLEYQETQYF. CDR3 nucleotides: TGTGCCAGCAGCTTTCCGCTAGAGTACCAAGAGACCCAGTACTTC.

This clonotype came up a few times. The chain recombines TRBV7-2 with TRBJ1-2, with a tentative D call TRBD1 (5 bases). Trimming took off 3 bases at V and 0 bases at J, with 11 bases between the two ends. The CDR3 contains 15 residues. Germline V gene sequence: CDR1 SGHTA, CDR2 FQGNSA. CDR3 sequence reads: CASSLIGGANYGYTF. Here the CDR3 DNA reads TGTGCCAGCAGCTTGATTGGGGGGGCTAACTATGGCTACACCTTC.

This chain uses TRBV20-1 with TRBJ2-1, with TRBD2 identical over 14 bases. Trimming removed 5 bases from V and 10 bases from J; junction bases left unmatched: 7. Germline V lookup: CDR1 DFQATT, CDR2 SNEGSKA (reference sequence). The length of the CDR3 is 14 residues. For the CDR3, the DNA is TGCAGTGCTTTTCCGGGACTAGCGGGAGACGAGCAGTTCTTC. Protein product: CSAFPGLAGDEQFF.

In this sample, this clonotype turned up once. One end of the junction varies from germline; a read error may be responsible. V is TRBV6-2 or TRBV6-3 and J is TRBJ2-5, with 10 positions matching TRBD1. CDR1 MNHEY and CDR2 SVGEGT come from the germline V gene. The CDR3 runs 18 residues. DNA of the CDR3: TGTGCCAGCAGTTACTCGGAGACAGGGGGCGCGGGTCGAGAGACCCAGTGCTTC. It yields the protein CASSYSETGGAGRETQCF.

This rearrangement joins TRBV20-1 to TRBJ2-4; 7 bases fit TRBD2. Germline assignment: CDR1 DFQATT and CDR2 SNEGSKA (reference sequence). This CDR3 has 19 residues. V was pared by 2 bases and J by 8 bases, with 24 bases of the junction left unmatched. The chain's CDR3 is CSARLKGGRVSPLTDIQYF. CDR3 sequence (DNA): TGCAGTGCTAGATTAAAGGGCGGGAGAGTCTCTCCTCTAACCGACATTCAGTACTTC.

V usage is TRBV2 and J usage is TRBJ2-2, with 7 bases that match TRBD1. The CDR3 length is 14 residues. Germline V CDR1 and CDR2: SNHLY, FYNNEI. With 5 bases clipped from V and 7 bases from J, the junction kept 7 bases outside the gene matches. This chain's CDR3 is CASSRIGTVGELFF. CDR3 nucleotides: TGTGCCAGCAGTAGAATCGGGACAGTCGGGGAGCTGTTTTTT.

The V call is TRBV3-1, the J call TRBJ1-2; possibly TRBD1 for D (5 bases). Germline V CDR1 and CDR2: LGHDT, YNNKEL (reference sequence). This CDR3 spans 13 amino acids. V lost 2 bases to trimming and J lost 4 bases, with 8 bases between them. The CDR3 loop reads CASSQLRGYGYTF. The CDR3 coding sequence is TGTGCCAGCAGCCAATTGAGGGGCTATGGCTACACCTTC. Full variable domain (rest looked up from reference TRBV3-1 and TRBJ1-2): DTAVSQTPKYLVTQMGNDKSIKCEQNLGHDTMYWYKQDSKKFLKIMFSYNNKELIINETVPNRFSPKSPDKAHLNLHINSLELGDSAVYFCASSQLRGYGYTFGSGTRLTVV.

This clonotype appeared a single time. V and J are TRBV20-1 and TRBJ2-7; 9 nucleotides agree with TRBD2. The CDR3 consists of 17 residues. From germline, CDR1 is DFQATT and CDR2 SNEGSKA (reference sequence). The trim removed 5 bases at V and 3 bases at J, leaving 17 bases unmatched. Written as DNA, the CDR3 is TGCAGTGCTCCTTCCTCTCCGGGACTAGCAGTCGGCTACGAGCAGTACTTC. This sequence encodes CSAPSSPGLAVGYEQYF.

This clonotype has only a few counts. The CDR3 loop reads CASSSDVSQPQHF. The CDR3 DNA reads TGTGCCAGCAGCTCCGACGTAAGTCAGCCCCAGCATTTT. The gene calls are TRBV7-2 and TRBJ1-5; D gene uncertain. The germline gives CDR1 SGHTA, CDR2 FQGNSA. This CDR3 spans 13 amino acids. V was cut by 4 bases and J by 6 bases, with 10 bases left in between.

The rearrangement links TRBV7-2 to TRBJ2-5; 7 bases agree with TRBD2. CDR1 and CDR2 from the germline V gene are SGHTA and FQGNSA. Unmatched junction bases numbered 9, after V lost 6 bases and J lost 5 bases. This CDR3 comprises 14 residues. DNA for the CDR3: TGTGCCAGCAGTATGGTTAGGACTAGGGAGACCCAGTACTTC. It is translated as CASSMVRTRETQYF.

The J gene is TRBJ1-2, the V gene TRBV7-4; 10 bases are a match to TRBD1. V lost 0 bases to trimming and J lost 2 bases; unmatched junction nucleotides: 0. In germline, CDR1 is SGHVT, CDR2 SQSDAQ. The CDR3 extends over 15 amino acids. CDR3 sequence: CASSLATGGNYGYTF. In DNA form, the CDR3 reads TGTGCCAGCAGCTTAGCGACAGGGGGCAACTATGGCTACACCTTC.

This clonotype was recorded a few times. The chain is built from TRBV10-3 and TRBJ2-5; 14 nucleotides align to TRBD2. CDR3 length: 18 amino acids. From germline, CDR1 is ENHRY and CDR2 SYGVKD. V dropped 6 bases and J dropped 4; count of bases not matched to a gene: 13. The CDR3 loop reads CAISPGLAGGSVGETQYF. The CDR3 DNA reads TGTGCCATCAGCCCCGGACTAGCGGGAGGATCCGTTGGAGAGACCCAGTACTTC.

This chain joins TRBV4-1 and TRBJ1-5; TRBD1 is a possible D gene (6 bases). V lost 0 bases, J lost 7 bases, and 16 bases lay in between. CDR1 is MGHRA and CDR2 is YSYEKL in the germline V gene. The CDR3 totals 16 residues. The CDR3 loop reads CASSQEGGGAYQPQHF. The CDR3 nucleotides read TGCGCCAGCAGCCAAGAAGGGGGGGGCGCGTACCAGCCCCAGCATTTT.

The chain couples TRBV7-2 to TRBJ2-2; D is perhaps TRBD1 or TRBD2 (6 bases each). CDR1 SGHTA and CDR2 FQGNSA come from the germline V gene. V was pared by 8 bases and J by 6 bases, with 16 bases between. The CDR3 length is 14 residues. The CDR3: CASLVGGRPGELFF. DNA for the CDR3: TGTGCCAGCCTGGTAGGGGGGAGACCCGGGGAGCTGTTTTTT. Drawing the rest from reference TRBV7-2 and TRBJ2-2, the complete variable domain is GAGVSQSPSNKVTEKGKDVELRCDPISGHTALYWYRQSLGQGLEFLIYFQGNSAPDKSGLPSDRFSAERTGGSVSTLTIQRTQQEDSAVYLCASLVGGRPGELFFGEGSRLTVL.

This chain uses TRBV4-1 with TRBJ2-1, with 8 bases lining up with TRBD2. Per the germline V gene, CDR1 is MGHRA and CDR2 is YSYEKL. CDR3 length: 17 amino acids. With 1 base clipped from V and 10 bases from J, the junction kept 15 bases outside the gene matches. The CDR3 loop reads CASSQAGLHSGVQEQFF. The CDR3 region has the DNA TGCGCCAGCAGCCAAGCGGGACTGCATAGCGGGGTTCAGGAGCAGTTCTTC.

This clonotype turned up a few times. The chain couples TRBV7-8 to TRBJ2-7; TRBD2 aligns across 10 bases. The V gene end was trimmed by 4 bases and the J gene end by 7 bases; junction bases not matched to a gene: 16. The CDR3 has 17 amino acids. CDR1 and CDR2 from the germline V gene are SGHVS and FQNEAQ. The CDR3 region has the DNA TGTGCCAGCAGCTCGGGGAGGGAGGTTAGCGGGAGGCGGGAGCAGTACTTC. Translation: CASSSGREVSGRREQYF.

This clonotype was observed a handful of times. The chain is built from TRBV10-3 and TRBJ1-3; unclear D gene. The CDR3 totals 17 residues. Per the germline V gene, CDR1 is ENHRY and CDR2 is SYGVKD. V shed 0 bases and J shed 1 base, with 13 bases lying between them. The CDR3 sequence: CAISESYGEPSGNTIYF. CDR3 coding DNA: TGTGCCATCAGTGAGTCCTACGGAGAGCCGTCTGGAAACACCATATATTTT.

The CDR3 DNA reads as TGTGCCAGCAGTACCCGCTCTAGCGGAACAGATACGCAGTATTTT. Translation: CASSTRSSGTDTQYF. The rearrangement uses TRBV6-5 and TRBJ2-3, with TRBD2 identical over 7 bases. Germline CDR1 MNHEY, CDR2 SVGAGI. J lost 3 bases, V lost 5 bases, and 8 bases had no gene match. The CDR3 spans 15 residues.